The clone carrying this TCR beta chain was seen repeatedly, ten times or more. Other DNA sequences from this sample encode an identical CDR3 as well. Under the authors' procedure: The study took CDR3 differences across clinicopathological groups and made a distant-metastasis classifier for papillary thyroid cancer from them. MiXCR was used by TCRdb to re-call the PCR reads. The V and J calls, along with clone size, are taken from TCRdb and not from the paper's own processing. The data show about 85,000 clones, around 7.8% seen once. This sample was taken from a study of metastatic and nonmetastatic thyroid tumors. Study context: Patients with malignant and benign thyroid disease provided blood and tumor or nodule tissue, whose repertoires were compared.

Every patient underwent thyroid surgery untreated. The germline V gene encodes CDR1 SGHRS and CDR2 YFSETQ. V lost 7 bases and J 0 bases, leaving 10 bases between the germline ends. This CDR3 is built from 14 residues. Sequencing was carried out using blood. This sequence joins TRBV5-1 and TRBJ2-2; D is possibly TRBD1 or TRBD2 (5 bases each). The TCR originated in a female donor with papillary thyroid cancer or a benign thyroid nodule (not recorded which). Some clones in this sample may be carry-over from other donors' samples. The CDR3 sequence: CASFGTSNTGELFF. As DNA, the CDR3 is TGCGCCAGCTTTGGGACCTCGAACACCGGGGAGCTGTTTTTT.